The rows below give T cell receptor beta chains drawn from one sample of a study of blood T cell repertoires in COVID-19. Profiling relied on immunoSEQ multiplex PCR, and the TCRdb table lists in-frame clones only, not all of them. The top ten clones hold roughly 13% of a sample with approximately 94,000 clones, approximately 87% of them seen once. The sequenced material came from peripheral blood. These receptors all stem from a human donor in a cohort sampled during active COVID-19. CDR3s include the opening cysteine and the closing phenylalanine or tryptophan. D genes are given only for firm matches. The size entry is marked missing in some rows and otherwise reads once, few, many or a size class.

j_gene | v_gene | abundance | d_gene | CDR3nt | CDR3aa
TRBJ2-2 | TRBV6-5 | once | - | TGTGCCAGCAGTTACACGGGAGAGGGCACCGGGGAGCTGTTTTTT | CASSYTGEGTGELFF
TRBJ1-2 | TRBV6-5 | - | TRBD1 | TGTGCCAGCAGTTACTTGCCAGGACAGGGAACAGATGGCTACACCTTC | CASSYLPGQGTDGYTF
TRBJ1-2 | TRBV15 | - | TRBD1 | TGTGCCACCAGCAGAGATATGCAGGGGGGAGGCTACACCTTC | CATSRDMQGGGYTF
TRBJ1-5 | TRBV11-2 | - | - | TGTGCCAGCAGCTTAGCAGATAGCAATCAGCCCCAGCATTTT | CASSLADSNQPQHF
TRBJ2-3 | TRBV3-1/TRBV3-2 | - | - | TGTGCCAGCAAAACGACGCAAAAAGGCCCCGAGATCGAGGGCGGGCAGTATTTT | CASKTTQKGPEIEGGQYF
TRBJ1-1 | TRBV6-2/TRBV6-3 | - | TRBD1 | TGTGCCAGCAGTCCGCAGGGGGCGCTGATGTTGGCTTTCTTT | CASSPQGALMLAFF
TRBJ2-3 | TRBV15 | - | - | TGTGCCACCAGCAGAGATGGGGCGAGCACAGATACGCAGTATTTT | CATSRDGASTDTQYF
TRBJ1-5 | TRBV7-8 | - | - | TGTGCCAGCAGCTTAGCGGCGGGGGTAAGCAATCAGCCCCAGCATTTT | CASSLAAGVSNQPQHF
TRBJ2-5 | TRBV7-7 | - | - | TGTGCCAGCAGCGCCCTAAGGGGGGAGACCCAGTACTTC | CASSALRGETQYF
TRBJ2-2 | TRBV4-1 | - | TRBD2 | TGCGCCAGCAGCCAAATCCGAGCGGGAGTTCTCCCGGGGACCGGGGAGCTGTTTTTT | CASSQIRAGVLPGTGELFF
TRBJ1-1 | TRBV6-6 | - | TRBD1 | TGTGCCAGCAGTTCCCGGGACAGCGGTGCTTTCTTT | CASSSRDSGAFF
TRBJ2-3 | TRBV2 | - | - | TGTGCCAGCAGCGTACTAGGTACGCAGTATTTT | CASSVLGTQYF
TRBJ1-4 | TRBV6-5 | - | TRBD1 | TGTGCCAGCAGTTACTCTGGGACAGGGCGTGAAAAACTGTTTTTT | CASSYSGTGREKLFF
TRBJ1-1 | TRBV3-1/TRBV3-2 | - | TRBD1 | TGTGCCAGCAGCCAAGTACAGGGGATGACTGAAGCTTTCTTT | CASSQVQGMTEAFF
TRBJ1-4 | TRBV4-1 | few | TRBD1 | TGCGCCAGCAGCCAAGGTTTGGGACAGAAAAATGAAAAACTGTTTTTT | CASSQGLGQKNEKLFF
TRBJ2-2 | TRBV7-2 | many | - | TGTGCCAGCAGCTTAGCGGGGGCCCCCGACACCGGGGAGCTGTTTTTT | CASSLAGAPDTGELFF
TRBJ2-2 | TRBV4-3 | - | - | TGCGCCGGCAGCCAAGAGAGGGCGGTTAGCACCGGGGAGCTGTTTTTT | CAGSQERAVSTGELFF
TRBJ1-2 | TRBV6-6 | - | - | TGTGCCAGCAGTTACTCCGAGGGGAGGGACTATGGCTACACCTTC | CASSYSEGRDYGYTF
TRBJ2-1 | TRBV6-6 | - | TRBD1 | TGTGCCACCAAGGGGACAGGGGTAGATGAGCAGTTCTTC | CATKGTGVDEQFF
TRBJ1-1 | TRBV5-6 | - | - | TGTGCCAGCAGCTGGCAGGCCACTGAAGCTTTCTTT | CASSWQATEAFF
TRBJ1-2 | TRBV30 | - | - | TGTGCCTTTCACCGACAGGCCCACTATGGCTACACCTTC | CAFHRQAHYGYTF
TRBJ2-3 | TRBV5-5 | - | - | TGTGCCAGCAGCTTGTGGCGGGGCCGCACAGATACGCAGTATTTT | CASSLWRGRTDTQYF
TRBJ2-1 | TRBV9 | - | TRBD2 | TGTGCCAGCAGCGCGACTAGCGGGGCGACTTACAATGAGCAGTTCTTC | CASSATSGATYNEQFF
TRBJ2-2 | TRBV10-3 | once | TRBD2 | TGTGCCATCGGGGGGGGTACTAGCCGGGGCACCGGGGAGCTGTTTTTT | CAIGGGTSRGTGELFF
TRBJ1-2 | TRBV19 | once | - | TGTGCCAGTAGTATCGGACTACTCTATGGCTACACCTTC | CASSIGLLYGYTF
TRBJ1-2 | TRBV19 | few | TRBD1 | TGTGCCAGTAGTATTACAGGGGAAAGGAACTATGGCTACACCTTC | CASSITGERNYGYTF
TRBJ1-3 | TRBV11-2 | - | TRBD1 | TGTGCCAGCAGTTTAGGACAGGGCTCTGGAAACACCATATATTTT | CASSLGQGSGNTIYF
TRBJ2-7 | TRBV6-6 | few | - | TGTGCCAGCAGTTACGAACCGGTAGCCTACGAGCAGTACTTC | CASSYEPVAYEQYF
TRBJ1-3 | TRBV5-1 | few | - | TGCGCCAGCAGCCAAAACCAGGGCTCTGGAAACACCATATATTTT | CASSQNQGSGNTIYF
TRBJ2-2 | TRBV5-5 | - | - | TGTGCCAGCAGCTTGGTTTGGGACAAGAACACCGGGGAGCTGTTTTTT | CASSLVWDKNTGELFF
TRBJ2-2 | TRBV6-2/TRBV6-3 | - | TRBD2 | TGTGCCAGCAGTCTAGCGGGAGTTGGGGTCGGGGAGCTGTTTTTT | CASSLAGVGVGELFF
TRBJ1-5 | TRBV6-5 | - | - | TGTGCCAGCAGACCCCAGGGCAGCAATCAGCCCCAGCATTTT | CASRPQGSNQPQHF
TRBJ2-1 | TRBV7-2 | - | TRBD2 | TGTGCCAGCAGTCGACTAGCGGGAGGGACCTACAATGAGCAGTTCTTC | CASSRLAGGTYNEQFF
TRBJ2-7 | TRBV7-2 | once | TRBD2 | TGTGCCAGCAGCTTTCGATTCTCCGGGAGGTTTACCCACGAGCAGTACTTC | CASSFRFSGRFTHEQYF
TRBJ2-3 | TRBV11-3 | - | - | TGTGCCAGCAGCTTAGCGGGAGCCGATACGCAGTATTTT | CASSLAGADTQYF
TRBJ2-3 | TRBV28 | once | - | TGTGCCAGCAGTGGGTATGGGGGGGGCCCCACAGATACGCAGTATTTT | CASSGYGGGPTDTQYF
TRBJ2-3 | TRBV11-2 | few | TRBD2 | TGTGCCAGCAGCTTGGTTAGCGGGGGGCGCACAGATACGCAGTATTTT | CASSLVSGGRTDTQYF
TRBJ1-6 | TRBV6-1 | - | TRBD1 | TGTGCCAGCAGTGTAGCCGGGGCAGGGGGTGATTCACCCCTCCACTTT | CASSVAGAGGDSPLHF
TRBJ2-1 | TRBV5-1 | - | - | TGCGCCAGCAGCTTCCAGGGCTTAATCAATGAGCAGTTCTTC | CASSFQGLINEQFF
TRBJ2-1 | TRBV5-4 | - | TRBD2 | TGTGCCAGCAGCTCCTGGACTAGCGTGGAGCAGTTCTTC | CASSSWTSVEQFF
TRBJ2-1 | TRBV9 | - | TRBD2 | TGTGCCAGCAGCGTATGGTCGACTAGCGGGAGTTTTGAGCAGTTCTTC | CASSVWSTSGSFEQFF
TRBJ2-1 | TRBV5-6 | - | - | TGTGCCAGCAGCTTGCTAGCAGAACACTACAATGAGCAGTTCTTC | CASSLLAEHYNEQFF
TRBJ2-7 | TRBV19 | - | TRBD1 | TGTGCCAGTAGTAGCCGGGACAGGTCCTACGAGCAGTACTTC | CASSSRDRSYEQYF
TRBJ2-7 | TRBV7-9 | - | - | TGTGCCAGCAGCTTATCCCCTCAGGGGACGCTGATCTTC | CASSLSPQGTLIF
TRBJ1-5 | TRBV5-1 | - | - | TGCGCCAGCAGCTTGGGACAGACTAGCAATCAGCCCCAGCATTTT | CASSLGQTSNQPQHF
TRBJ1-1 | TRBV5-8 | few | - | TGTGCCAGCAGCTTGGAAGGCAGGGTATGGACTGAAGCTTTCTTT | CASSLEGRVWTEAFF
TRBJ1-1 | TRBV29-1 | - | - | TGCAGCGTTGGCCACCAGGAGGGGAACACTGAAGCTTTCTTT | CSVGHQEGNTEAFF
TRBJ1-2 | TRBV6-5 | - | TRBD1 | TGTGCCAGCGACAGGGACCGGTTAAGAGGCTACACCTTC | CASDRDRLRGYTF
TRBJ2-7 | TRBV5-1 | once | - | TGCGCCAGCAGCTTCGATAGCGGATCCTACGAGCAGTACTTC | CASSFDSGSYEQYF
TRBJ1-2 | TRBV20-1 | - | - | TGCAGTGCTAGAGATGCACAGGGCCACACCTTC | CSARDAQGHTF
TRBJ1-1 | TRBV18 | - | - | TGTGCCAGCTCACCAGACGGGGGAGCGAGGGTCACTGAAGCTTTCTTT | CASSPDGGARVTEAFF
TRBJ1-1 | TRBV10-3 | once | - | TGTGCCATCAGCCGACAGCGGGGGGGGGACACTGAAGCTTTCTTT | CAISRQRGGDTEAFF
TRBJ1-5 | TRBV5-6 | once | - | TGTGCCAGCAGCTGGGGAGGTAGGCTCAATCAGCCCCAGCATTTT | CASSWGGRLNQPQHF
TRBJ1-3 | TRBV10-3 | - | TRBD1 | TGTGCCATCAAGGACAGGGGAGTCTCGGGAAACACCATATATTTT | CAIKDRGVSGNTIYF